This T cell receptor (beta chain) was observed in a study of shared clonotypes between healthy human individuals (dated by TCRdb to 2018 to 2020). Notes on the research overall: The cohort comprised a couple of women and a few men aged 18 to 49 years. The study deeply sequenced blood TCR repertoires of roughly five healthy adults to estimate repertoire size and the extent of clonotype sharing between individuals. Per donor, leukapheresis produced somewhere between about 0.85 and 8.9 billion PBMCs. Different laboratories and diverse techniques were used to prepare libraries and sequence TCR repertoires, to increase sequencing depth and limit assay-specific biases.

As to this clone: There is no known antigen for this receptor. Base qualities are missing; no much larger clone stands one base away.

Using the deep immunoSEQ assay, TCR CDR3 regions were amplified from genomic DNA by multiplex PCR. Genomic DNA extracted from each cell subset was distributed evenly over all wells of several immunoSEQ 96-well plates, and each plate served as one replicate. For unsorted PBMC, each replicate PCR was loaded with approximately 0.3 ug genomic DNA, equivalent to tens of thousands of T cell genomes. Ten immunoSEQ deep assay plates were used to sequence the unsorted PBMC genomic DNA. Purified libraries were measured with a Qubit 3.0 fluorometer, size-checked on a Bioanalyzer 2100, and measured again with the KAPA Library Quantification kit. Every immunoSEQ 96-well plate was sequenced on a dedicated single-read 150-cycle Illumina NextSeq 550 flow cell. The paper's data handling went like this. The immunoSEQ output contained only junctional sequences without quality scores, so filtering could not match that applied to full-length reads. To assign V/J genes and CDR3, sequences were annotated using PyIR, a Python wrapper for IgBLAST v1.9, with IMGT germline references. Reads were filtered out if the reads had weak V/J assignments (E-value above 1e-6), no CDR3, stop codons, out-of-frame junctions, or ambiguous translated residues. V3J clonotypes were defined as sequences sharing an identical inferred V gene, J gene, and CDR3 amino acid sequence. To compute the percentage overlap between repertoires, the number of shared unique clonotypes was divided by the size of the smaller repertoire. Richness of each repertoire was evaluated using RTK rarefaction, the Chao1 estimator, and Recon v2.1 estimates of unobserved clonotypes. Held by TCRdb, this immuneACCESS table contains in-frame sequences only and omits some clones. Under half of the omission traces to an unresolved V gene where checked; the cause of the rest is unknown. The D gene and trimming were derived from the DNA, and the V and J assignments and clone size from that table. The sample table lists over 400,000 clones, 70% to 80% of them with a count of one. The ten largest make up more than 10% of the sample.

Broader findings and caveats from the paper: Pairwise subsampling indicated that sequencing depth was expected to affect the degree of clonotype sharing among donors. Sampling was restricted to blood, and TCR repertoires in tissues likely differ from the TCR repertoires found in blood. The small number of donors limited the genetic and exposure-history diversity represented.

The donors were healthy, HIV-negative adults who had no recently reported acute infections or vaccinations. Only Caucasian adults living in Nashville, Tennessee, USA were represented among the donors. For unsorted samples, 90 million or so PBMCs were counted and genomic DNA was extracted with the QIAamp DNA Blood Mini kit. Blood was collected by leukapheresis, and PBMCs were isolated by Ficoll-Histopaque density gradient centrifugation and then cryopreserved in liquid nitrogen vapor phase. From the cysteine up to the phenylalanine, the CDR3 has a length of 12 residues. CDR3 DNA is the only sequence kept; it has 36 bases, read in frame from the first base. V sheds 1 base and J sheds 9 bases, leaving 4 bases between their ends. CDR1 and CDR2 (SGHTA, FQGNSA) derive from the germline V gene.

Sequencing used PBMCs. The sequence was obtained from a woman aged 40 to 55 in good health. Some clones in this sample may be carry-over from other donors' samples. The rearrangement combines TRBV7-2 with TRBJ1-6; too little of a D gene remains to name it. The DNA is TGTGCCAGCAGCTTAGTAGGTTCACCCCTCCACTTT. Its translation reads: CASSLVGSPLHF. Reference TRBV7-2 and TRBJ1-6 proteins supply the regions before and after the CDR3; the full variable domain is: GAGVSQSPSNKVTEKGKDVELRCDPISGHTALYWYRQSLGQGLEFLIYFQGNSAPDKSGLPSDRFSAERTGGSVSTLTIQRTQQEDSAVYLCASSLVGSPLHFGNGTRLTVT.